This TCR beta chain emerged from a study of blood T cell repertoires in COVID-19. Study as a whole: Some COVID-19 samples were acute and others convalescent; all came from the United States, Italy and Spain. PBMCs, B-cell-depleted T cells, or T cells were the source of the cDNA or gDNA that made up the material.

In the original workflow: How many nucleated cells were present was estimated from reference gene primer amplification. Libraries were prepared by immunoSEQ multiplex PCR; TCRdb keeps only in-frame clonotypes and omits some of them. V, J and clone size are taken as reported in that table, and D and trimming were inferred from the DNA itself. Of 55,000 to 65,000 clones listed, roughly 80% were seen once; the top ten hold roughly 23%. The germline gives CDR1 MDHEN, CDR2 SYDVKM. This CDR3 has 15 amino acids. The V and J ends lost 6 bases and 14 bases, in that order; junction bases with no gene match: 13.

The receptor comes from a human donor in a cohort sampled during active COVID-19. V is TRBV28 and J is TRBJ2-1; TRBD2 matches 13 bases. The sample consisted of peripheral blood. The CDR3 protein is CASSPGLAGLGGKFF. Here the CDR3 DNA reads TGTGCCAGCAGCCCGGGACTAGCGGGACTAGGGGGAAAGTTCTTC.